Shown below are 32 T cell receptor beta chains from a single sample sequenced in a study of beta chain features in type 1 diabetes. No cognate antigen is known for these TCRs. Since all of the isolated RNA was reverse transcribed, expressed TCRB transcripts were what got sequenced. TCRdb's copy holds only in-frame clones and misses some; the assay was immunoSEQ multiplex PCR. The sample includes over 150,000 clones, 10% of them seen just once. Study-level results: People with Type 1 diabetes carried modestly yet significantly shorter TCRB CDR3s in all four CD4+ subsets.

The sequenced sample was central memory CD4+ T cells from blood. The source is a man aged 25 to 40 with type 1 diabetes.

The CDR3 sequence is CASSPSAGGSSYNEQFF. CDR3 DNA: TGCGCCAGCAGCCCGTCAGCGGGAGGGTCTTCCTACAATGAGCAGTTCTTC. The J gene is TRBJ2-1, the V gene TRBV5-1, with TRBD2 matching over 10 bases. Germline-derived CDR1 and CDR2 are SGHRS and YFSETQ. The CDR3 loop spans 17 amino acids. V was pared by 4 bases and J by 1 base, with 8 bases of the junction left unmatched.

This clone showed up just a few times. The chain uses TRBV5-1 and TRBJ1-5, with 8 nucleotides matching TRBD1. The germline V gene has CDR1 SGHRS and CDR2 YFSETQ. Unmatched junction bases numbered 7, after V lost 3 bases and J lost 8 bases. The CDR3 sequence is 14 residues long. CDR3 sequence: CASSSGQGGKPQHF. CDR3 DNA: TGCGCCAGCAGCTCCGGACAGGGTGGAAAGCCCCAGCATTTT.

The V and J genes are TRBV28 and TRBJ1-5; D remains ambiguous. This CDR3 is built from 12 residues. CDR1 and CDR2 (germline): MDHEN, SYDVKM. V lost 7 bases and J 11 bases, leaving 15 bases between the germline ends. Here the CDR3 reads CASTDYSWAQHF. CDR3 nucleotides: TGTGCCAGCACAGACTATTCGTGGGCCCAGCATTTT.

The chain has TRBV6-5 and TRBJ2-3; 11 bases are a match to TRBD2. CDR1 MNHEY and CDR2 SVGAGI come from the germline V gene. The CDR3 is 14 residues long. Trimming removed 8 bases from V and 2 bases from J; junction bases left unmatched: 3. For the CDR3, the DNA is TGTGCCAGCTCTAGCGGGAGGACCACAGATACGCAGTATTTT. Translating gives CASSSGRTTDTQYF.

This clone was found a few times. The J gene is TRBJ1-1, the V gene TRBV11-3; D remains unclear. Per germline, CDR1 SGHNT and CDR2 YENEEA. The CDR3 is 13 amino acids. With 3 bases removed from V and 4 bases from J, the gap between germline ends came to 9 bases. CDR3 nucleotide sequence: TGTGCCAGCAGCTTTCAGGTGGGCACTGAAGCTTTCTTT. Translating gives CASSFQVGTEAFF.

This clone was observed a handful of times. For the CDR3, the DNA is TGTGCCAGCAGCTTCTGGACTAGCGGGAGCGGGGAGCTGTTTTTT. This translates into CASSFWTSGSGELFF. The chain uses TRBV7-9 and TRBJ2-2; TRBD2 matches at 13 bases. Losses at the gene ends were 3 bases for V and 7 bases for J; bases not matched to a gene: 2. Germline CDR1 SEHNR, CDR2 FQNEAQ (reference sequence). This CDR3 has 15 amino acids. The full variable domain, with the rest looked up from reference TRBV7-9 and TRBJ2-2, is DTGVSQNPRHKITKRGQNVTFRCDPISEHNRLYWYRQTLGQGPEFLTYFQNEAQLEKSRLLSDRFSAERPKGSFSTLEIQRTEQGDSAMYLCASSFWTSGSGELFFGEGSRLTVL.

This clone was counted a few times. This chain uses TRBV28 with TRBJ2-4; 8 bases agree with TRBD2. This CDR3 comprises 14 residues. From germline, CDR1 is MDHEN and CDR2 SYDVKM. Trimming took 7 bases from V and 0 from J; bases not matched to a gene: 2. The CDR3 DNA is TGTGCCAGCACCGCGGGGGGAGCCAAAAACATTCAGTACTTC. Translation gives CASTAGGAKNIQYF.

The sample holds a few counts of this clone. V gene TRBV2 combines with J gene TRBJ1-2; 12 bases are a match to TRBD1. Unmatched junction bases numbered 3, after V lost 3 bases and J lost 7 bases. From germline, CDR1 is SNHLY and CDR2 FYNNEI. This CDR3 region has 14 residues. This chain's CDR3 is CASSEGQGAGGYTF. The CDR3, as DNA: TGTGCCAGCAGTGAGGGACAGGGGGCTGGTGGCTACACCTTC.

This rearrangement joins TRBV28 to TRBJ2-7; D is unresolved. V was clipped by 2 bases and J by 2 bases, with 7 bases between them. The CDR3 contains 13 residues. In germline, CDR1 is MDHEN, CDR2 SYDVKM. CDR3 sequence: CASSLREAYEQYF. CDR3 DNA: TGTGCCAGCAGTTTAAGAGAGGCCTACGAGCAGTACTTC. The variable domain in full, with the rest retrieved from reference TRBV28 and TRBJ2-7, is DVKVTQSSRYLVKRTGEKVFLECVQDMDHENMFWYRQDPGLGLRLIYFSYDVKMKEKGDIPEGYSVSREKKERFSLILESASTNQTSMYLCASSLREAYEQYFGPGTRLTVT.

CDR3 loop: CRVSGGNEQFF. The DNA for the CDR3 is TGCAGAGTCTCGGGGGGCAATGAGCAGTTCTTC. The V call is TRBV20-1, the J call TRBJ2-1, with TRBD2 matching 7 bases. Looked up from germline, CDR1 is DFQATT and CDR2 is SNEGSKA (reference sequence). The CDR3 contains 11 residues.

This rearrangement joins TRBV18 to TRBJ2-3, with D perhaps matching TRBD1 (6 bases). Looked up from germline, CDR1 is KGHSH and CDR2 is LQKENI. The CDR3 loop spans 13 amino acids. Trimming shortened V by 4 bases and J by 2 bases, and 7 bases separated the two germline ends. The CDR3 bases are TGTGCCAGCTCACGGACAGACACAGATACGCAGTATTTT. Amino acids: CASSRTDTDTQYF.

There are a few counts of this clone. This sequence joins TRBV28 and TRBJ1-5; 10 nucleotides agree with TRBD1. Germline CDR1 reads MDHEN; CDR2 reads SYDVKM. Trimming at V came to 4 bases and at J to 7 bases, leaving 7 bases not matched to a gene. The CDR3 is 15 residues long. As DNA, the CDR3 is TGTGCCAGCAGTTCGCAGACAGGGGGCGGGCAGCCCCAGCATTTT. It is translated as CASSSQTGGGQPQHF.

Only a few counts were recorded for this clone. Other DNA sequences from this sample encode an identical CDR3 as well. The genes are TRBV28 and TRBJ2-7; maybe TRBD1 (6 bases). The CDR3 runs to 12 residues. Trimming cost V 5 bases and J 3 bases, with 8 bases left between them. From germline, CDR1 is MDHEN and CDR2 SYDVKM. The CDR3 loop is CASSLQGYEQYF. The CDR3 bases are TGTGCCAGCAGTCTACAGGGCTACGAGCAGTACTTC.

CDR3 region: CASSFLTTNGGNEQYF. DNA for the CDR3: TGTGCCAGCAGTTTCCTTACGACTAATGGAGGGAACGAGCAGTACTTC. The J gene is TRBJ2-7, the V gene TRBV27, with D possibly matching TRBD2 (6 bases). V was pared by 3 bases and J by 5 bases, with 20 bases between. Germline CDR1 reads MNHEY; CDR2 reads SMNVEV (reference sequence). The CDR3 sequence is 16 residues long.

In this sample, this clone turned up a few times. This rearrangement joins TRBV5-4 to TRBJ1-1, with D hard to call. The CDR3 runs 13 residues. Germline V gene lookup returns CDR1 SGHNT and CDR2 YYREEE (reference sequence). Deletions cut 4 bases from V and 0 bases from J, with 7 bases between. CDR3 region: CASSREVNTEAFF. The CDR3 bases are TGTGCCAGCAGCCGCGAAGTGAACACTGAAGCTTTCTTT.

The V gene is TRBV4-2, the J gene TRBJ1-2; no definite D call. Trimming removed 0 bases at V and 2 bases at J, with 13 bases between. This CDR3 spans 16 amino acids. The V gene's germline CDR1 is LGHNA and CDR2 YNFKEQ. The CDR3 DNA follows: TGTGCCAGCAGCCAAGATCGAACGAGAGGAAACTATGGCTACACCTTC. This encodes CASSQDRTRGNYGYTF.

A note on this clone: A read error may account for a junction end that differs from germline. This chain joins TRBV2 and TRBJ1-1, with TRBD1 as a possible D gene (5 bases). Germline V lookup: CDR1 SNHLY, CDR2 FYNNEI. The CDR3 has 13 amino acids. The CDR3 DNA reads TGTGCCAGCTCGATCAGGGTGAATACTGAAGCTTTCTTT. The encoded protein is CASSIRVNTEAFF.

This clone was seen more than once but under ten times. The rearrangement joins TRBV7-3 to TRBJ2-2; D possibly corresponds to TRBD1 (6 bases). There are 15 residues in the CDR3. In germline, CDR1 is SGHTA, CDR2 FQGTGA. Trimming pared 0 bases from V and 7 bases from J, leaving 12 bases between. In DNA form, the CDR3 reads TGTGCCAGCAGCTTAACCCCAGGGGCGGGCGGGGAGCTGTTTTTT. Residues: CASSLTPGAGGELFF.

This clone appeared a few times. CDR3 protein: CASGTSGNTIYF. In nucleotides, the CDR3 is TGTGCCAGCGGGACTTCGGGAAACACCATATATTTT. The chain combines TRBV28 with TRBJ1-3; D possibly corresponds to TRBD1 (5 bases). CDR3 length equals 12 residues. With 8 bases removed from V and 4 bases from J, the gap between germline ends came to 9 bases. Germline values: CDR1 MDHEN, CDR2 SYDVKM.

In DNA form, the CDR3 reads TGTGCCAGCAGCGGACTAGCGAGCCAGGCTAATGAGCAGTTCTTC. This gives the protein CASSGLASQANEQFF. The rearrangement links TRBV9 to TRBJ2-1; 8 nucleotides agree with TRBD2. Germline V gene sequence: CDR1 SGDLS, CDR2 YYNGEE. The ends lost 3 bases at V and 7 bases at J; junction bases unmatched: 9. The length of the CDR3 is 15 residues.

This clone was seen a handful of times. This sequence joins TRBV4-1 and TRBJ2-2; 10 bases align to TRBD2. Germline CDR1 MGHRA, CDR2 YSYEKL. The CDR3 spans 17 residues. V dropped 4 bases and J dropped 6; count of bases not matched to a gene: 11. The CDR3 loop is CASSPEAVAGGSGELFF. DNA for the CDR3: TGCGCCAGCAGCCCAGAGGCGGTAGCGGGAGGATCCGGGGAGCTGTTTTTT.

The V and J genes are TRBV5-1 and TRBJ2-5, with unresolved D. CDR3 length: 12 residues. Germline V lookup: CDR1 SGHRS, CDR2 YFSETQ. Trimming shortened V by 0 bases and J by 5 bases, and 5 bases separated the two germline ends. The CDR3: CASSLDAETQYF. CDR3 bases: TGCGCCAGCAGCTTGGATGCGGAGACCCAGTACTTC.

The gene calls are TRBV28 and TRBJ2-5; 9 bases match TRBD2. The CDR3 has 19 residues. V lost 4 bases and J lost 4; bases outside the gene matches: 19. Germline loops: CDR1 MDHEN, CDR2 SYDVKM. The CDR3 is CASSSLTPRLAEGRETQYF. As DNA, the CDR3 is TGTGCCAGCAGTTCCCTCACGCCGCGACTAGCGGAGGGGCGAGAGACCCAGTACTTC. Complete variable domain (other parts from reference TRBV28 and TRBJ2-5): DVKVTQSSRYLVKRTGEKVFLECVQDMDHENMFWYRQDPGLGLRLIYFSYDVKMKEKGDIPEGYSVSREKKERFSLILESASTNQTSMYLCASSSLTPRLAEGRETQYFGPGTRLLVL.

This clone was found a few times. The chain has TRBV28 and TRBJ2-3; a weak D match, TRBD1 (5 bases). Germline-derived CDR1 and CDR2 are MDHEN and SYDVKM. V lost 2 bases and J lost 3, with 12 bases in between. The length of the CDR3 is 15 residues. The CDR3, as DNA: TGTGCCAGCAGTTTACCTTCCCCAGGGACAGATACGCAGTATTTT. This encodes CASSLPSPGTDTQYF.

The V gene is TRBV7-3, the J gene TRBJ1-2, with 7 bases matching TRBD1. There are 12 residues in the CDR3. Germline CDR1 and CDR2: SGHTA and FQGTGA. The trim removed 4 bases at V and 7 bases at J, leaving 3 bases unmatched. CDR3 sequence reads: CASSSQGFGYTF. The CDR3 DNA reads as TGTGCCAGCAGCTCACAGGGGTTTGGCTACACCTTC.

The CDR3 sequence: CASSIPGQLNTEAFF. The CDR3, as DNA: TGTGCCAGCAGTATACCGGGACAGTTGAACACTGAAGCTTTCTTT. V is TRBV28 and J is TRBJ1-1; 7 bases are shared with TRBD1. The CDR3 extends over 15 amino acids. CDR1 is MDHEN, CDR2 SYDVKM, per germline. Losses at the gene ends were 5 bases for V and 0 bases for J; bases not matched to a gene: 6.

This clone came up a few times. The rearrangement joins TRBV2 to TRBJ2-7; D is unclear. The CDR3 spans 11 residues. The germline V and J ends were trimmed by 7 bases and 4 bases, with 8 bases remaining between them. Germline V gene lookup returns CDR1 SNHLY and CDR2 FYNNEI. CDR3 nucleotide sequence: TGTGCCAGCACACCCCAGTACGAGCAGTACTTC. It codes for CASTPQYEQYF.

The rearrangement joins TRBV5-4 to TRBJ1-1, with 7 bases identical to TRBD1. This CDR3 contains 14 residues. Per germline, CDR1 SGHNT and CDR2 YYREEE (reference sequence). The ends lost 3 bases at V and 2 bases at J; junction bases unmatched: 4. CDR3 in amino acids: CASSSGTANTEAFF. As DNA, the CDR3 is TGTGCCAGCAGCTCCGGGACAGCAAACACTGAAGCTTTCTTT.

This clone was found a few times. The rearrangement joins TRBV19 to TRBJ2-1; 7 bases are a match to TRBD2. The germline CDR1 and CDR2 sequences are LNHDA and SQIVND (reference sequence). Unmatched junction bases numbered 6, after V lost 4 bases and J lost 9 bases. The CDR3 is 13 amino acids. The CDR3 is CASSTTRGGEQFF. The CDR3 DNA reads TGTGCCAGTAGTACAACACGCGGGGGTGAGCAGTTCTTC.

The chain uses TRBV5-6 and TRBJ1-1; 9 bases map to TRBD1. CDR1 and CDR2 from the germline V gene are SGHDT and YYEEEE. The V segment lost 4 bases and the J segment 3 bases; nucleotides outside the gene matches: 1. CDR3 length: 13 amino acids. The CDR3 region has the DNA TGTGCCAGCAGCCGGGACAGGGACACTGAAGCTTTCTTT. Encoded protein: CASSRDRDTEAFF.

This clone was observed a few times. The chain combines TRBV7-2 with TRBJ2-1; 7 positions agree with TRBD2. V gave up 8 bases and J gave up 7 bases; unmatched junction bases: 14. The CDR3 is 15 amino acids. Germline lookup yields CDR1 SGHTA and CDR2 FQGNSA. The CDR3, as DNA: TGTGCCAGCGGCCCGTACTGGGGAGGGAGGAATGAGCAGTTCTTC. Residues: CASGPYWGGRNEQFF.

This clone was observed many times. The CDR3 sequence is CASSQESAPSTDTQYF. DNA for the CDR3: TGCGCCAGCAGCCAAGAGAGCGCCCCAAGCACAGATACGCAGTATTTT. This chain connects TRBV4-3 to TRBJ2-3; D is undetermined. Germline V gives CDR1 LGHNA, CDR2 YSLEER. This CDR3 contains 16 residues. Trimming took off 0 bases at V and 0 bases at J, with 10 bases between the two ends.